This T cell receptor (beta chain) was profiled in a study of blood T cells in healthy people across ages. CDR3 length equals 12 residues. V lost 8 bases, J lost 1 base, and 9 bases lay in between. CDR1 is MDHEN, CDR2 SYDVKM, per germline. Using a J-beta primer mix together with a sample-barcoded 5' primer, a second PCR was run for about 6 to 12 cycles. TCRdb used MiXCR to reprocess the 5' RACE reads, holding one entry per CDR3 protein. The profile shows approximately 780,000 distinct CDR3 sequences, approximately 24% of them singletons. This clonotype was found a few times. The same sample was also used in a study of T cells of mothers and their children.

V gene TRBV28 combines with J gene TRBJ2-7; no clear D. This TCR came from a boy aged 10-17 years in good health. The sequencing input was blood. For the CDR3, the DNA is TGTGCCAGCCGCTCGCTTTCCTACGAGCAGTACTTC. It is translated as CASRSLSYEQYF.